This T cell receptor beta chain stems from a study of T cell clones after liver transplantation (dated by TCRdb to about 2019). Looking at the study overall: The samples were obtained from ITN030ST, a randomized trial that attempted immunosuppression withdrawal within 2 years after liver transplantation. After a pre-transplant mixed lymphocyte reaction, TCRbeta sequencing was used to pinpoint donor-reactive T cell clones, which were subsequently tracked in post-transplant blood. Third party-reactive TCRbeta sequences from pre-transplant MLRs were also identified as an antigen-independent comparator for donor-reactive sequences. Of the eight recipients, three were HCV-positive, while the remaining recipients had been transplanted for non-autoimmune, non-viral indications. No induction therapy was given to the subjects, and standard immunosuppression was administered until randomization at 12-24 months post-transplant. Tolerance meant complete immunosuppression withdrawal for at least one year without liver enzymes rising beyond twice the upper limit of normal. Blood samples were collected pre-transplant, pre-randomization before withdrawal, and post-randomization after either full withdrawal or failed withdrawal. The studied cohort comprised 8 liver transplant recipients, 3 classified as tolerant and 5 as non-tolerant. The full study reports these points: When repertoire turnover was accounted for, significantly reduced detection of donor-reactive sequences was found in 7 of 8 subjects for CD4 and in 8 of 8 subjects for CD8. The decline in donor-reactive sequences exceeded the decline in third party-reactive sequences, suggesting partial antigen-specific deletion that was unrelated to withdrawal success. Without allograft tissue specimens, donor-reactive T cells may have migrated into the graft rather than being deleted. Conclusions were preliminary, limited by small, heterogeneous patient numbers and non-standardized post-transplant time points. In a couple of subjects, low numbers of available donor cells limited the measurable donor-reactive repertoire. A significant post-transplant decrease in circulating donor-reactive CD4 TCRbeta sequences was observed in 5 of 8 subjects, irrespective of tolerance or HCV status.

For this clone: Its target antigen remains unknown. Per-nucleotide qualities are absent, and no much larger clonotype sits a single base away.

Thawed unstimulated PBMCs were stained for CD3, CD4 and CD8 and FACS-sorted into CD3+CD4+ and CD3+CD8+ populations. Each of the 8 studied subjects was randomized to immunosuppression withdrawal. The Qiagen DNeasy Blood and Tissue Kit was used for isolation of genomic DNA. V lost 7 bases and J lost 4 bases; the stretch between them is 16 bases long. The CDR3 sequence holds 14 residues, the cysteine and phenylalanine included. The retained sequence is limited to the CDR3, 42 bases, with the frame set at the first base. CDR1 and CDR2 are drawn from the germline V gene (reference sequence): LNHDA, SQIVND. High-throughput TCRbeta CDR3 sequencing of frozen genomic DNA was performed by immunoSEQ, with PCR amplification, mapping, bias correction and internal controls included. In the source study's methods: Only productive rearrangements were retained, and each unique TCRbeta sequence was defined by its CDR3 nucleotide sequence together with its V and J gene. A sequence counted as donor-reactive only if the sequence showed at least 5-fold expansion in CFSE-low cells compared with unstimulated pre-transplant cells and had a frequency of at least 0.01%. Minimum frequency thresholds were set for each subject on the basis of the unstimulated sample with the lowest template count, so that a detection power of at least 90% was ensured. Jensen-Shannon divergence between the top 1000 TCRbeta sequences after and before transplant was used to measure repertoire turnover. Changes in detection of donor-reactive sequences were assessed with two-sided Fisher's exact tests. The source is immuneACCESS, and TCRdb retained only in-frame sequences with V and J called. Part of the clones is not carried over; for the studies checked, unresolved V genes explain less than half of this, and the remainder is unexplained. The V and J calls and clone size were taken over from that table, and D and trimming were inferred from the DNA. The sample table shows roughly 120,000 clones, and less than 95% are seen once. Jointly, the top ten make up approximately 0.78% of the sample.

Sequences were derived from CD4+ T cells from blood, sampled 12 months after liver transplant. The chain employs TRBV19 and TRBJ1-2; a tentative D match to TRBD1 spans 6 bases. This TCR was sampled from a human patient who received a liver transplant. It is possible that, after a transplant, some T cells come from the graft donor. CDR3 loop: CASTSADRSYGYTF. The sequenced DNA is TGTGCCAGTACTTCCGCGGACAGAAGCTATGGCTACACCTTC.